This T cell receptor beta chain appears in the sequencing data of a study of spatial heterogeneity in lung cancer. Whole-study context: Beta-chain sequences consistently outnumbered alpha-chain sequences in detection. For the average unique TCR and UMI combination, more than 9.5 occurrences appeared in raw reads.

Time point reported: sample taken at primary tumor resection. Whole RNA came from tumor, nontumor lung or frozen PBMC and was sequenced without being sorted. The ends were cut back, 1 base at V and 7 bases at J, with 8 bases in the middle. This CDR3 has 13 residues. Per the germline V gene, CDR1 is SGHTA and CDR2 is FQGNSA. The sample holds many counts of this clonotype. Its antigen is as yet unknown. Study-level findings and limits: Counts of expanded intratumoral alpha and beta TCRs tracked tumor mutation counts.

Every TCR cDNA molecule bore its own unique molecular identifier. TCRdb processed the 5' RACE reads anew with MiXCR; each CDR3 protein has one entry. The sample lists approximately 25,000 distinct CDR3 sequences; approximately 9% were seen once. This specimen was lung tumor tissue, taken at surgery. This sequence originates from a male donor with early-stage non-small cell lung cancer. The chain carries TRBV7-2 and TRBJ1-5, with a weak D call TRBD1 (5 bases). CDR3 amino acids: CASSLDRDQPQHF. The CDR3 region has the DNA TGTGCCAGCAGCTTAGACCGGGACCAGCCCCAGCATTTT.